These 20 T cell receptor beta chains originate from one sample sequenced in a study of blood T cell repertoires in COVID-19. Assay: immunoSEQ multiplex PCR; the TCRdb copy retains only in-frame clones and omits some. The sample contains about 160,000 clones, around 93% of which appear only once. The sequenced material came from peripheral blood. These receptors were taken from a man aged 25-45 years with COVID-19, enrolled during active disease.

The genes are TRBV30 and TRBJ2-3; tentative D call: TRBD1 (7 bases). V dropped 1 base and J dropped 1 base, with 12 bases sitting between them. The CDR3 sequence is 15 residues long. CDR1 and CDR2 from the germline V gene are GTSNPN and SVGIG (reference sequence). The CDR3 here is CAWSDAGQRTDTQYF. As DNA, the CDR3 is TGTGCCTGGAGTGATGCGGGACAGCGCACAGATACGCAGTATTTT.

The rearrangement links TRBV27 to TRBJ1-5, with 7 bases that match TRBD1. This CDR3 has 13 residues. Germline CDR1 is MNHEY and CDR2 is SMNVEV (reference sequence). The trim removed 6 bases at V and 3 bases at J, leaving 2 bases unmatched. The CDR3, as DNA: TGTGCCAGCAGGGGACAGAACAATCAGCCCCAGCATTTT. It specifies CASRGQNNQPQHF.

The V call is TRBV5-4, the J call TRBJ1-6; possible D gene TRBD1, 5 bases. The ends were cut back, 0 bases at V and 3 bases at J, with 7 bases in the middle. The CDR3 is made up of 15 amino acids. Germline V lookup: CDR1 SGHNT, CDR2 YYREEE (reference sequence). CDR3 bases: TGTGCCAGCAGCTTGGGGGGGGGCTATAATTCACCCCTCCACTTT. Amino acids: CASSLGGGYNSPLHF.

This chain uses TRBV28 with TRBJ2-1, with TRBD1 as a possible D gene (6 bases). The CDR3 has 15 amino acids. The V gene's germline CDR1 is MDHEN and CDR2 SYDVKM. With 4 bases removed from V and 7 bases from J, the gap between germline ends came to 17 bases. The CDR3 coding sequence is TGTGCCAGCAGTTCCTTGACAGGCGGTGTGAATGAGCAGTTCTTC. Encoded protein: CASSSLTGGVNEQFF.

This chain's CDR3 is CASSYLGQGAHEQYF. CDR3 DNA: TGTGCCAGCAGTTACTTGGGACAGGGGGCCCACGAGCAGTACTTC. V is TRBV6-5 and J is TRBJ2-7; the match to TRBD1 covers 12 bases. Germline CDR1 and CDR2: MNHEY and SVGAGI. Losses at the gene ends were 1 base for V and 5 bases for J; bases not matched to a gene: 3. CDR3 length: 15 amino acids.

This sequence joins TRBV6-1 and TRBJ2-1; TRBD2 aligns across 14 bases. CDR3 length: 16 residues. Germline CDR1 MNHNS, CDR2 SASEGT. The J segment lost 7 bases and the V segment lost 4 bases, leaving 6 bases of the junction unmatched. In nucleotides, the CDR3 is TGTGCCAGCAGTGGAGGGACTAGCGGGAGTAAGAATGAGCAGTTCTTC. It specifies CASSGGTSGSKNEQFF.

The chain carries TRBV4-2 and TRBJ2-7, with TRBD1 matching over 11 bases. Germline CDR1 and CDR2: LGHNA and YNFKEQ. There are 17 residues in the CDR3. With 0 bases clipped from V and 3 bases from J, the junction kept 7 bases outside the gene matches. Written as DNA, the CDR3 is TGTGCCAGCAGCCAAGACGCCTCGGACAGGGGGCTCTACGAGCAGTACTTC. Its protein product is CASSQDASDRGLYEQYF.

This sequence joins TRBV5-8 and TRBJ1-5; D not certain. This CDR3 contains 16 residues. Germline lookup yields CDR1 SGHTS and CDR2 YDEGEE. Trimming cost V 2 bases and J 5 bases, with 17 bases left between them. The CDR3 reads CASSLNLGPTHQPQHF. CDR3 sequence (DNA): TGTGCCAGCAGCTTAAATCTAGGTCCAACTCATCAGCCCCAGCATTTT.

CDR3 sequence: CASKQGGASYNEQFF. The DNA of the CDR3 is TGTGCCAGCAAGCAAGGGGGCGCCTCCTACAATGAGCAGTTCTTC. V usage is TRBV28 and J usage is TRBJ2-1; 7 positions match TRBD1. This CDR3 is built from 15 residues. V lost 7 bases and J lost 0; bases outside the gene matches: 6. Germline CDR1 MDHEN, CDR2 SYDVKM.

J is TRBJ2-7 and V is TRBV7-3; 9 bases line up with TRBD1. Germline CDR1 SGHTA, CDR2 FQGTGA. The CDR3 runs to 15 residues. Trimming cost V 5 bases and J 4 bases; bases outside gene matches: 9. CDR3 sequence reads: CASSPTGGYGYEQYF. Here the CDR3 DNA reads TGTGCCAGCAGCCCCACAGGGGGCTATGGTTACGAGCAGTACTTC.

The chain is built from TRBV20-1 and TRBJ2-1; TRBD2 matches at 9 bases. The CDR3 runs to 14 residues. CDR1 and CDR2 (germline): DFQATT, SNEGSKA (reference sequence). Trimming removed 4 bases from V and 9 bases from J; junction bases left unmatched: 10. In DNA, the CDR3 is TGCAGTGCTATTGAGGCGGGGGGGCCGAGTGAGCAGTTCTTC. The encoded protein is CSAIEAGGPSEQFF.

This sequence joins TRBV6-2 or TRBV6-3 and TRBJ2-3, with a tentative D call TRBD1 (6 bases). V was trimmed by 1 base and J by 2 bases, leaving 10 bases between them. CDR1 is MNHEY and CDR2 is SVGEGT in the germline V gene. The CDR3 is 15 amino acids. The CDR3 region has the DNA TGTGCCAGCAGTTACTGGGCAGGGGACACAGATACGCAGTATTTT. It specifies CASSYWAGDTDTQYF.

In DNA, the CDR3 is TGTGCCAGTAGTAAAGGGAGCCCCAATCAGCCCCAGCATTTT. Its protein product is CASSKGSPNQPQHF. This chain joins TRBV19 and TRBJ1-5, with D uncertain. Germline CDR1 and CDR2: LNHDA and SQIVND (reference sequence). This CDR3 has 14 amino acids. With 4 bases removed from V and 3 bases from J, the gap between germline ends came to 10 bases.

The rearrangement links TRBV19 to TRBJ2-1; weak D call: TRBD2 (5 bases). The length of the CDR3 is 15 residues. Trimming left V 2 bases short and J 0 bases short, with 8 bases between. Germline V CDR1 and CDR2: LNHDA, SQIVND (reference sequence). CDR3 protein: CASSISSRSYNEQFF. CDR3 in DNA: TGTGCCAGTAGTATATCTAGCCGCTCCTACAATGAGCAGTTCTTC.

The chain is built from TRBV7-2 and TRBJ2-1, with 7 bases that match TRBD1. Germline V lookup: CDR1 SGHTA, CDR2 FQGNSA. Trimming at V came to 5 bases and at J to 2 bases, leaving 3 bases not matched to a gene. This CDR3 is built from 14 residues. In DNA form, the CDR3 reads TGTGCCAGCAGCCCCGGGACAGCCTACAATGAGCAGTTCTTC. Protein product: CASSPGTAYNEQFF.

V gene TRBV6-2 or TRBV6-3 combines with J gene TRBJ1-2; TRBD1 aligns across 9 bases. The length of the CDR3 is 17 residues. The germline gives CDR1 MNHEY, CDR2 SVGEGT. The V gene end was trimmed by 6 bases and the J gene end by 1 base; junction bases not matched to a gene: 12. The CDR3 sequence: CASSPYVQGQGNYGYTF. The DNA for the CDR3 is TGTGCCAGCAGCCCTTATGTCCAGGGACAGGGTAACTATGGCTACACCTTC.

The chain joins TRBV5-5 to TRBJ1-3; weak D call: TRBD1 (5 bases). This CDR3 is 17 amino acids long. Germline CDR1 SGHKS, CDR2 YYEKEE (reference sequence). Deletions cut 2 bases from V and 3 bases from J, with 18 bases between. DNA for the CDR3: TGTGCCAGCAGCTTTTCCGTGGGGCTAAACCTTGGAAACACCATATATTTT. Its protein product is CASSFSVGLNLGNTIYF.

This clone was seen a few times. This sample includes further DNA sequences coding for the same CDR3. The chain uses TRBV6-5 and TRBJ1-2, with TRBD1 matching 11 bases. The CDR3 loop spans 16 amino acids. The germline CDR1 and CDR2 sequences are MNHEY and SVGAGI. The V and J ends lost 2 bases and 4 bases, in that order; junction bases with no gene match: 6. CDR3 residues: CASSYVRTGGGYGYTF. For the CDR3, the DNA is TGTGCCAGCAGTTACGTGCGGACAGGGGGCGGCTATGGCTACACCTTC.

CDR3 nucleotides: TGTGCCAGCAGCTTGGGGGTGGGCAGGGGCCTCAATGCAGATACGCAGTATTTT. This encodes CASSLGVGRGLNADTQYF. The V and J genes are TRBV7-7 and TRBJ2-3; maybe TRBD1 (6 bases). The CDR3 length is 18 residues. The V and J ends lost 3 bases and 4 bases respectively, with 23 bases between them. CDR1 and CDR2 (germline): SSHAT, FNYEAQ (reference sequence).

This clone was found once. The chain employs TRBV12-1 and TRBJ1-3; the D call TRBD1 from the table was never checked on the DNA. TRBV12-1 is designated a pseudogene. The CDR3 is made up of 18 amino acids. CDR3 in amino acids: CASSPNPGQGYSGNTIYF. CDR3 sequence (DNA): TGTGCCAGCAGCCCGAACCCGGGACAGGGGTACTCTGGAAACACCATATATTTT.